A few counts support the clone carrying this T cell receptor (beta chain). The data were obtained in a study of blood T cell repertoires in COVID-19. Looked up from germline, CDR1 is SGHTA and CDR2 is FQGNSA. Trimming left V 10 bases short and J 0 bases short, with 13 bases between. The CDR3 consists of 13 residues. Generated by immunoSEQ multiplex PCR, the TCRdb table keeps only in-frame clones and is missing some. The repertoire has around 260,000 clones, about nine tenths of them found once; the top ten carry about 3%. The specimen was peripheral blood. This TCR came from a woman in her thirties with active or convalescent COVID-19. The V call is TRBV7-2, the J call TRBJ2-7; tentative D call: TRBD2 (5 bases). This CDR3 is CATCPDSSYEQYF. CDR3 in DNA: TGTGCCACCTGCCCGGACTCCTCCTACGAGCAGTACTTC.